The 26 T cell receptor beta chains presented below share a single source sample, sequenced in a study of T cell changes during pregnancy in multiple sclerosis. Assay used: immunoSEQ multiplex PCR; TCRdb lists only in-frame clones, some missing. The sample yields under 50,000 clones, around 93% seen once. Sequenced here: CD4+ T cells from peripheral blood mononuclear cells, sampled after pregnancy. These receptors came from a female donor with multiple sclerosis, enrolled in a pregnancy study.

Worth noting for this clone: Compared with germline, one end of the junction differs, possibly owing to a read error. The chain is built from TRBV7-7 and TRBJ2-3; 10 bases map to TRBD1. CDR1 is SSHAT and CDR2 is FNYEAQ in the germline V gene (reference sequence). The CDR3 is 15 amino acids. The CDR3 spells CASSLGTGEIDTQYF. The CDR3 DNA sequence: TGTGCTAGCAGCCTAGGGACAGGGGAAATAGATACGCAGTATTTT.

The gene calls are TRBV7-8 and TRBJ2-3, with 16 bases lining up with TRBD2. V lost 2 bases and J lost 0; bases outside the gene matches: 11. Germline CDR1 is SGHVS and CDR2 is FQNEAQ. The CDR3 loop spans 21 amino acids. CDR3 in DNA: TGTGCCAGCAGCTTAATAGGCCCCGGGACTAGCGGGGGGGGGAGCACAGATACGCAGTATTTT. This codes for CASSLIGPGTSGGGSTDTQYF.

J is TRBJ1-6 and V is TRBV18, with 7 bases aligning to TRBD1. The CDR3 length is 15 residues. The ends lost 5 bases at V and 0 bases at J; junction bases unmatched: 1. CDR1 is KGHSH and CDR2 is LQKENI in the germline V gene. In nucleotides, the CDR3 is TGTGCCAGCTCAGGGGACAGCTCCTATAATTCACCCCTCCACTTT. It codes for CASSGDSSYNSPLHF.

This clone was observed a single time. This sequence joins TRBV7-2 and TRBJ1-2; 9 positions match TRBD1. The CDR3 is 16 amino acids. Looked up from germline, CDR1 is SGHTA and CDR2 is FQGNSA. Unmatched junction bases numbered 3, after V lost 1 base and J lost 0 bases. The CDR3 is CASSLVGTGPNYGYTF. CDR3 nucleotide sequence: TGTGCCAGCAGCTTAGTTGGGACAGGGCCTAACTATGGCTACACCTTC.

The chain has TRBV11-1 and TRBJ2-7; 7 nucleotides match TRBD2. The CDR3 is 12 amino acids. Germline values: CDR1 SGHAT, CDR2 FQDESV (reference sequence). The junction had 4 bases not matched to a gene; V was cut back by 6 bases and J by 5 bases. DNA for the CDR3: TGTGCCAGCAGGCGGGGGTCTCACGAGCAGTACTTC. Encoded protein: CASRRGSHEQYF.

This chain connects TRBV6-1 to TRBJ2-3; 10 bases fit TRBD2. The CDR3 length is 15 residues. CDR1 and CDR2 from the germline V gene are MNHNS and SASEGT. Trimming took 5 bases from V and 1 from J; bases not matched to a gene: 3. CDR3 loop: CASSSLAGRTDTQYF. CDR3 DNA sequence: TGTGCCAGCAGTTCACTAGCGGGACGCACAGATACGCAGTATTTT.

This chain links TRBV4-2 with TRBJ1-2, with D possibly matching TRBD1 (6 bases). Germline lookup yields CDR1 LGHNA and CDR2 YNFKEQ. Deletions cut 1 base from V and 3 bases from J, with 12 bases between. This CDR3 spans 15 amino acids. The CDR3 is CASSQAQGRDYGYTF. In nucleotides, the CDR3 is TGTGCCAGCAGCCAAGCACAGGGTAGGGACTATGGCTACACCTTC.

The rearrangement joins TRBV5-1 to TRBJ1-4, with a weak D call TRBD1 (6 bases). V shed 4 bases and J shed 6 bases, with 16 bases lying between them. Per germline, CDR1 SGHRS and CDR2 YFSETQ. This CDR3 region has 15 residues. As DNA, the CDR3 is TGCGCCAGCAGCCTTGGGGGGGGGCGCTATGAAAAACTGTTTTTT. Its protein product is CASSLGGGRYEKLFF.

The table lists this clone with a count of one. The chain employs TRBV5-5 and TRBJ1-1; 7 bases are shared with TRBD1. The junction had 9 bases not matched to a gene; V was cut back by 2 bases and J by 5 bases. The CDR3 has 15 amino acids. Germline CDR1 reads SGHKS; CDR2 reads YYEKEE (reference sequence). In DNA form, the CDR3 reads TGTGCCAGCAGCTTAGACCACAGGGGTTGGACTGAAGCTTTCTTT. The encoded protein is CASSLDHRGWTEAFF.

The chain has TRBV6-6 and TRBJ2-7; 7 nucleotides line up with TRBD1. Unmatched junction bases numbered 6, after V lost 3 bases and J lost 4 bases. The CDR3 has 14 residues. Looked up from germline, CDR1 is MNHNY and CDR2 is SVGAGI (reference sequence). The CDR3 DNA sequence: TGTGCCAGCAGTTATTCCGGGACAGCGTACGAGCAGTACTTC. Translating gives CASSYSGTAYEQYF.

The chain links TRBV5-1 to TRBJ2-5, with TRBD2 matching 9 bases. CDR3 length: 14 amino acids. V shed 2 bases and J 5 bases; nucleotides not matched to a gene: 4. Germline V gene data show CDR1 as SGHRS and CDR2 as YFSETQ. In nucleotides, the CDR3 is TGCGCCAGCAGCTTATCTAGCGGGGCCGAGACCCAGTACTTC. Translating it yields CASSLSSGAETQYF.

This chain links TRBV6-1 with TRBJ1-5; D is possibly TRBD1 (6 bases). Trimming stripped 10 bases from V and 0 bases from J, with 13 bases between. The CDR3 consists of 14 residues. Germline assignment: CDR1 MNHNS and CDR2 SASEGT. The DNA for the CDR3 is TGTGCCACCAAGACAGGAAATAGCAATCAGCCCCAGCATTTT. Amino acids: CATKTGNSNQPQHF.

The rearrangement joins TRBV5-6 to TRBJ2-2, with 9 bases that match TRBD1. The CDR3 spans 14 residues. Losses at the gene ends were 4 bases for V and 6 bases for J; bases not matched to a gene: 4. Per germline, CDR1 SGHDT and CDR2 YYEEEE. For the CDR3, the DNA is TGTGCCAGCAGCATCCGACAGGGGGCCGGGGAGCTGTTTTTT. Translated, it gives CASSIRQGAGELFF.

V is TRBV7-3 and J is TRBJ2-1, with 11 bases lining up with TRBD2. Per germline, CDR1 SGHTA and CDR2 FQGTGA. CDR3 length: 17 residues. J was trimmed by 4 bases and V by 5 bases; bases with no gene match: 10. The DNA for the CDR3 is TGTGCCAGCAGCGTAATGCCTAGCGGGGGGCCTTACAATGAGCAGTTCTTC. It specifies CASSVMPSGGPYNEQFF.

The J gene is TRBJ2-7, the V gene TRBV5-5; D gene unclear. Trimming took off 2 bases at V and 2 bases at J, with 11 bases between the two ends. CDR1 SGHKS and CDR2 YYEKEE come from the germline V gene (reference sequence). This CDR3 comprises 14 residues. This CDR3 reads CASSFRSEPYEQYF. DNA for the CDR3: TGTGCCAGCAGCTTTAGAAGCGAACCCTACGAGCAGTACTTC.

The J gene is TRBJ1-6, the V gene TRBV11-1; D may be TRBD1 (6 bases). Trimming shortened V by 5 bases and J by 5 bases, and 13 bases separated the two germline ends. Per germline, CDR1 SGHAT and CDR2 FQDESV (reference sequence). The CDR3 spans 15 residues. The DNA for the CDR3 is TGTGCCAGCAGCCCCGGACAGAACGATAATTCACCCCTCCACTTT. Protein: CASSPGQNDNSPLHF.

The chain joins TRBV7-9 to TRBJ2-1, with D unresolved. Germline V CDR1 and CDR2: SEHNR, FQNEAQ (reference sequence). The V gene lost 5 bases and the J gene lost 8 bases, with 4 bases spanning the gap. The CDR3 extends over 10 amino acids. CDR3 sequence reads: CASSPDEQFF. DNA for the CDR3: TGTGCCAGCAGCCCGGATGAGCAGTTCTTC.

This chain links TRBV5-5 with TRBJ1-6; tentative D call: TRBD1 (6 bases). CDR1 and CDR2 (germline): SGHKS, YYEKEE (reference sequence). Trimming removed 3 bases at V and 7 bases at J, with 17 bases between. The CDR3 is 16 amino acids. CDR3 DNA: TGTGCCAGCAGCTACAGCCTGCAGGGGACCAATTCACCCCTCCACTTT. This gives the protein CASSYSLQGTNSPLHF. Combining the CDR3 with reference TRBV5-5 and TRBJ1-6 gives the whole variable domain DAGVTQSPTHLIKTRGQQVTLRCSPISGHKSVSWYQQVLGQGPQFIFQYYEKEERGRGNFPDRFSARQFPNYSSELNVNALLLGDSALYLCASSYSLQGTNSPLHFGNGTRLTVT.

This chain links TRBV7-2 with TRBJ2-3, with D possibly TRBD1 on 5 matching bases. Germline assignment: CDR1 SGHTA and CDR2 FQGNSA. Trimming removed 5 bases at V and 0 bases at J, with 12 bases between. The CDR3 length is 15 residues. CDR3 residues: CASSPWGLSTDTQYF. The CDR3 bases are TGTGCCAGCAGCCCATGGGGCCTCAGCACAGATACGCAGTATTTT. The full variable domain, completed using reference TRBV7-2 and TRBJ2-3, is GAGVSQSPSNKVTEKGKDVELRCDPISGHTALYWYRQSLGQGLEFLIYFQGNSAPDKSGLPSDRFSAERTGGSVSTLTIQRTQQEDSAVYLCASSPWGLSTDTQYFGPGTRLTVL.

The V gene is TRBV19, the J gene TRBJ2-2; 7 bases map to TRBD1. V trimming: 8 bases; J trimming: 5 bases; junction bases outside the gene matches: 5. There are 13 residues in the CDR3. The germline V gene has CDR1 LNHDA and CDR2 SQIVND (reference sequence). Written as DNA, the CDR3 is TGTGCCAGTTCGCTGGGACAGACCGGGGAGCTGTTTTTT. Its protein is CASSLGQTGELFF.

This sequence joins TRBV14 and TRBJ2-7, with 9 bases fitting TRBD2. V gave up 0 bases and J gave up 3 bases; unmatched junction bases: 3. This CDR3 region has 15 residues. Germline CDR1 SGHDN, CDR2 FVKESK. Here the CDR3 reads CASSQELAGDYEQYF. The CDR3 DNA sequence: TGTGCCAGCAGCCAAGAATTAGCGGGGGACTACGAGCAGTACTTC.

This sequence joins TRBV4-1 and TRBJ1-2, with TRBD1 as a possible D gene (5 bases). V shed 5 bases and J shed 4 bases, with 11 bases lying between them. The CDR3 sequence is 13 residues long. CDR1 and CDR2 from the germline V gene are MGHRA and YSYEKL. CDR3 sequence reads: CASSSGNLYGYTF. The DNA of the CDR3 is TGCGCCAGCAGCTCAGGGAACCTCTATGGCTACACCTTC.

The gene calls are TRBV9 and TRBJ2-1; TRBD1 matches 9 bases. CDR1 is SGDLS and CDR2 is YYNGEE in the germline V gene. CDR3 size: 15 residues. With 0 bases clipped from V and 7 bases from J, the junction kept 5 bases outside the gene matches. The CDR3 sequence is CASSVVGTGSNEQFF. DNA for the CDR3: TGTGCCAGCAGCGTAGTCGGGACAGGGTCGAATGAGCAGTTCTTC.

This rearrangement joins TRBV28 to TRBJ1-2; D unresolved. This CDR3 is built from 15 residues. CDR1 is MDHEN and CDR2 is SYDVKM in the germline V gene. Between the trimmed V and J ends, which lost 1 base and 7 bases, there was a span of 16 bases. The DNA of the CDR3 is TGTGCCAGCAGTTTATTTAACAGTTTATTTCGTGGCTACACCTTC. Protein product: CASSLFNSLFRGYTF.

The chain has TRBV2 and TRBJ1-6; D call uncertain. Trimming took off 5 bases at V and 3 bases at J, with 5 bases between the two ends. CDR3 length equals 13 residues. CDR1 is SNHLY, CDR2 FYNNEI, per germline. The CDR3 sequence is CASSRDYNSPLHF. The CDR3, as DNA: TGTGCCAGCAGTCGGGACTATAATTCACCCCTCCACTTT. Full variable domain (outside the CDR3, taken from reference TRBV2 and TRBJ1-6): EPEVTQTPSHQVTQMGQEVILRCVPISNHLYFYWYRQILGQKVEFLVSFYNNEISEKSEIFDDQFSVERPDGSNFTLKIRSTKLEDSAMYFCASSRDYNSPLHFGNGTRLTVT.

The chain carries TRBV6-6 and TRBJ2-7, with 7 bases fitting TRBD1. Losses at the gene ends were 2 bases for V and 2 bases for J; bases not matched to a gene: 9. The CDR3 loop spans 16 amino acids. Germline V gene data show CDR1 as MNHNY and CDR2 as SVGAGI (reference sequence). CDR3 sequence: CASSYLRQGITYEQYF. The CDR3 region has the DNA TGTGCCAGCAGTTACCTCCGACAGGGAATCACCTACGAGCAGTACTTC.